The text below deals with one T cell receptor (beta chain). These data come from a study of shared clonotypes between healthy human individuals. Deep-level settings were used for running the assay. Unsorted PBMCs provided DNA that was sequenced on ten immunoSEQ deep assay plates. The method was immunoSEQ multiplex PCR; TCRdb's version includes in-frame clones alone and lacks a portion of them. The profile shows about 450,000 clones, approximately 79% of them singletons. Adult Caucasians living in Nashville, Tennessee made up all of the donors. Around 100 million PBMCs were counted before genomic DNA extraction. Sequencing was carried out using PBMCs. The TCR originated in a woman aged 40 to 50 in good health. Some clones in this sample may be carry-over from other donors' samples.

CDR3 nucleotide sequence: TGTGCCAGCAGCTCGACAGTCGTCTATGGCTACACCTTC. Its protein is CASSSTVVYGYTF. The chain links TRBV28 to TRBJ1-2; TRBD1 is a possible D gene (5 bases). This CDR3 is built from 13 residues. Germline values: CDR1 MDHEN, CDR2 SYDVKM. V lost 6 bases and J 4 bases, leaving 12 bases between the germline ends.